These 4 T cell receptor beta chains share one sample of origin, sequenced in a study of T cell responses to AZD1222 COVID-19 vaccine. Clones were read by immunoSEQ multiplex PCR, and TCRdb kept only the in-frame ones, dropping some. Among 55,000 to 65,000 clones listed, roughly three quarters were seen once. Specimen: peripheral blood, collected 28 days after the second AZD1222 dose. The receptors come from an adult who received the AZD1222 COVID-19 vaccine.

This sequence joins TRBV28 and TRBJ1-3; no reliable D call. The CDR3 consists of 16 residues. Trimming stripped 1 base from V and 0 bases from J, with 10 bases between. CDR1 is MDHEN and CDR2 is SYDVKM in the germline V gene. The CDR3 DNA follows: TGTGCCAGCAGTTTATTGCGCGGCAGCTCTGGAAACACCATATATTTT. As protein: CASSLLRGSSGNTIYF.

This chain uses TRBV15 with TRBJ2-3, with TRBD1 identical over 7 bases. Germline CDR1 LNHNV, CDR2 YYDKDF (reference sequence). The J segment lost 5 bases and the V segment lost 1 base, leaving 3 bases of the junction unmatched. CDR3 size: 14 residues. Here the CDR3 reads CATSRGQGRDTQYF. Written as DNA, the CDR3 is TGTGCCACCAGCAGAGGACAGGGAAGAGATACGCAGTATTTT.

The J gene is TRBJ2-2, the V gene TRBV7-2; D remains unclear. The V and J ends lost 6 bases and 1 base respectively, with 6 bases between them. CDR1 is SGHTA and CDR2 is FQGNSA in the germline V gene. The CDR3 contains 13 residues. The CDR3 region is CASSRLNTGELFF. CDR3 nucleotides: TGTGCCAGCAGTCGGTTGAACACCGGGGAGCTGTTTTTT.

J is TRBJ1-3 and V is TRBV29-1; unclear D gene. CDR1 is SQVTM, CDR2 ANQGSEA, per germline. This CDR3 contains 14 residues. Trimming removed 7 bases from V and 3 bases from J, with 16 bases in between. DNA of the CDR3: TGCAGCGGCGGGTACGGAGTTGATGGAAACACCATATATTTT. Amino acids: CSGGYGVDGNTIYF.